These T cell receptor beta chains were read from a single sample in a study of siplizumab effects on memory and regulatory T cells. Profiling relied on immunoSEQ multiplex PCR, and the TCRdb table lists in-frame clones only, not all of them. The repertoire holds about 100,000 clones, about nine tenths seen once, with 12% in the top ten. Sequencing was done on a sample of non-Treg CD4+ T cells sorted from blood. Receptor source: a human donor in good health. The CDR3 runs from the conserved cysteine through the conserved F or W. A D gene is named only where the DNA matches it firmly. For some rows the clone size is stated as once, few or many, or as a class when expanded; others skip it.

>12|TRBJ2-3|.|.|TRBV19
TGTGCCAGTAGGGGGCGCACAGATACGCAGTATTTT
CASRGRTDTQYF
>16|TRBJ2-7|.|TRBD2|TRBV5-8
TGTGCCAGCAGCTTGGGTCCGGGACTAGCGGGTTACGAGCAGTACTTC
CASSLGPGLAGYEQYF
>15|TRBJ2-7|.|.|TRBV9
TGTGCCAGCAGCGCCCGACAGGCACCTTCCTACGAGCAGTACTTC
CASSARQAPSYEQYF
>14|TRBJ1-3|.|.|TRBV30
TGTGCCTGGGGAGGACACCAACCCGGAAACACCATATATTTT
CAWGGHQPGNTIYF
>15|TRBJ1-5|.|.|TRBV19
TGTGCCAGTAGTCAACTTGGACCTAGCAATCAGCCCCAGCATTTT
CASSQLGPSNQPQHF
>14|TRBJ1-2|.|.|TRBV6-6
TGTGCCAGCAGCTCCGGACAATCTAACTATGGCTACACCTTC
CASSSGQSNYGYTF
>15|TRBJ2-3|.|.|TRBV5-1
TGCGCCAGCAGCTTGGGGCGGCCTGGCACAGATACGCAGTATTTT
CASSLGRPGTDTQYF
>15|TRBJ2-1|.|TRBD2|TRBV11-3
TGTGCCAGCAGCTTAGTTAGCGGGAGTTACAATGAGCAGTTCTTC
CASSLVSGSYNEQFF
>14|TRBJ1-4|few|.|TRBV19
TGTGCCAGTAAGGATGTGAAGGGGAAGGAAAAACTGTTTTTT
CASKDVKGKEKLFF
>11|TRBJ2-5|.|.|TRBV7-8
TGTGCCAGCAGCTTAAAAGAGACCCAGTACTTC
CASSLKETQYF
>13|TRBJ1-3|.|.|TRBV28
TGTGCCAGCAGTTCCGGGATAAGAAACACCATATATTTT
CASSSGIRNTIYF
>14|TRBJ2-7|.|TRBD2|TRBV9
TGTGCCAGCAGCGTAGGGCTAGCGGGAGGCGAGCAGTACTTC
CASSVGLAGGEQYF
>15|TRBJ1-2|.|TRBD1|TRBV7-8
TGTGCCAGCAGCTTTGGGACAGGGAGTAACTATGGCTACACCTTC
CASSFGTGSNYGYTF
>11|TRBJ2-5|.|.|TRBV20-1
TGCAGTGCTAGCGGACAAGAGACCCAGTACTTC
CSASGQETQYF
>16|TRBJ2-2|.|.|TRBV28
TGTGCCAGCAGTTCCCGGACAGCGTCGAACACCGGGGAGCTGTTTTTT
CASSSRTASNTGELFF
>12|TRBJ2-7|.|.|TRBV19
TGTGCCAGTCATTCCCCGGGCTACGAGCAGTACTTC
CASHSPGYEQYF
>15|TRBJ2-1|.|TRBD1|TRBV5-1
TGCGCCAGCAGCGCTACGGGACAGAGATACAATGAGCAGTTCTTC
CASSATGQRYNEQFF
>15|TRBJ1-3|.|.|TRBV27
TGTGCCAGCAGATCAGGGGTGTTGAGGGGAAACACCATATATTTT
CASRSGVLRGNTIYF
>13|TRBJ2-1|.|.|TRBV6-1
TGTGCCAGCAGTGAGAATGCCTACAATGAGCAGTTCTTC
CASSENAYNEQFF
>16|TRBJ2-5|.|TRBD1|TRBV4-2
TGTGCCAGCAGCCAAGAGTCCTGGGACAGGCAAGAGACCCAGTACTTC
CASSQESWDRQETQYF
>13|TRBJ2-2|.|.|TRBV6-5
TGTGCCAGCAGCCCGGCGCCGGCCGGGGAGCTGTTTTTT
CASSPAPAGELFF
>17|TRBJ2-2|.|TRBD2|TRBV7-9
TGTGCCAGCAGCTTTGGCGGGACTAGATGGAACACCGGGGAGCTGTTTTTT
CASSFGGTRWNTGELFF
>16|TRBJ1-4|.|.|TRBV19
TGTGCCAGTAGTATTGAGGCCCAGGGCGGTAGTGAAAAACTGTTTTTT
CASSIEAQGGSEKLFF
>14|TRBJ2-1|.|.|TRBV2
TGTGCCAGCAGTGAAGCGTTAAGGCGGAGCAAGCAGTTCTTC
CASSEALRRSKQFF
>14|TRBJ2-1|.|TRBD2|TRBV30
TGTGCCTGGCGTGGGACTAGCGGGCGCGGTGAGCAGTTCTTC
CAWRGTSGRGEQFF
>15|TRBJ2-5|.|TRBD2|TRBV28
TGTGCCAGCAGTTTAGCGGGGGGAGGGGGGGAGACCCAGTACTTC
CASSLAGGGGETQYF
>15|TRBJ2-2|.|.|TRBV14
TGTGCCAGCAGCCAAGTTGGTTGGCATACCGGGGAGCTGTTTTTT
CASSQVGWHTGELFF
>13|TRBJ1-5|.|.|TRBV5-1
TGCGCCGGCAGCTTGGTCGTGGGTCAGCCCCAGCATTTT
CAGSLVVGQPQHF
>13|TRBJ2-3|.|.|TRBV2
TGTGCCAGCAGTGAACGGCTTGAGAGTACGCAGTATTTT
CASSERLESTQYF
>14|TRBJ1-1|.|TRBD1|TRBV5-1
TGCGCCAGCAGCTTTACAGGGGGCAGGACTGAAGCTTTCTTT
CASSFTGGRTEAFF
>13|TRBJ1-3|.|.|TRBV15
TGTGCCACCAGCATACACTCTGGAAACACCATATATTTT
CATSIHSGNTIYF
>13|TRBJ2-3|.|.|TRBV5-1
TGCGCCAGCAGCTTTGGAGGTACAGATACGCAGTATTTT
CASSFGGTDTQYF
>13|TRBJ1-5|.|TRBD1|TRBV19
TGTGCCGCCGCAGGCAGGGGGAATCAGCCCCAGCATTTT
CAAAGRGNQPQHF
>15|TRBJ2-5|.|TRBD1|TRBV18
TGTGCCAGCTCACCGAGGACAGGGGGTCAAGAGACCCAGTACTTC
CASSPRTGGQETQYF
>15|TRBJ2-6|.|.|TRBV21-1
TGTGCCAGAATAGGGGCGGTAACTGGGGCCAACGTCCTGACTTTC
CARIGAVTGANVLTF
>14|TRBJ2-7|.|TRBD2|TRBV6-5
TGTGCCAGCAGCCGGACTAGCGGGAGAAACGAGCAGTACTTC
CASSRTSGRNEQYF
>12|TRBJ2-7|.|.|TRBV19
TGTGCCAGTAGTATAGATGGGGGTGAGCAGTACTTC
CASSIDGGEQYF
>13|TRBJ2-7|.|.|TRBV7-9
TGTGCCAGCAGCTTAGGGAGGTACTACGAGCAGTACTTC
CASSLGRYYEQYF
>16|TRBJ2-2|.|TRBD2|TRBV10-2
TGCGCCAGCAAGTCGACTAGCGGGAGAGTGGCCGGGGAGCTGTTTTTT
CASKSTSGRVAGELFF
>14|TRBJ2-7|.|.|TRBV18
TGTGCCAGCTCACCAAGGGGGAGCTCCTACGAGCAGTACTTC
CASSPRGSSYEQYF